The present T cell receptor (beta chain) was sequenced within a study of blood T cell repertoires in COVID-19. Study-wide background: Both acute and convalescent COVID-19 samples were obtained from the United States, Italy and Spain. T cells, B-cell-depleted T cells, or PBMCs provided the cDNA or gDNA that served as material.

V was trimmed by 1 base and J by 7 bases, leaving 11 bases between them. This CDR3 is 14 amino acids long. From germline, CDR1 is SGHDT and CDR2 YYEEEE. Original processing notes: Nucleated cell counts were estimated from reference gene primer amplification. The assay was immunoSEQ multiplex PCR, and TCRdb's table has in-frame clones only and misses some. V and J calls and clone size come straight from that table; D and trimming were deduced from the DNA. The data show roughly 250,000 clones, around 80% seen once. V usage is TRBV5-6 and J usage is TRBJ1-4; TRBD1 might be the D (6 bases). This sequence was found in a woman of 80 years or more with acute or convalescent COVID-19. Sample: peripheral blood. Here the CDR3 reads CASSLRGASEKLFF. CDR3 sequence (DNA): TGTGCCAGCAGCTTGCGGGGGGCGAGTGAAAAACTGTTTTTT.